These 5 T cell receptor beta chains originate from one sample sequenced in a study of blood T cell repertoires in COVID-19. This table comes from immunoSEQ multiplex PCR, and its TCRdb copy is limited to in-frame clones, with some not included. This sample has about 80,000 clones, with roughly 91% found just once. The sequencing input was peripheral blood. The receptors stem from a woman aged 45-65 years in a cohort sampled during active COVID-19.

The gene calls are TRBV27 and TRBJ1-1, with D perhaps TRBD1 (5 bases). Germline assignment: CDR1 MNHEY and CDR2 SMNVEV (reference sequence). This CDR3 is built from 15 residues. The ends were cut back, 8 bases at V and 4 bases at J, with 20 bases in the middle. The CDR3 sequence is CASFPSGAGGTEAFF. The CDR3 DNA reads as TGTGCCAGCTTCCCGAGCGGGGCGGGTGGCACTGAAGCTTTCTTT.

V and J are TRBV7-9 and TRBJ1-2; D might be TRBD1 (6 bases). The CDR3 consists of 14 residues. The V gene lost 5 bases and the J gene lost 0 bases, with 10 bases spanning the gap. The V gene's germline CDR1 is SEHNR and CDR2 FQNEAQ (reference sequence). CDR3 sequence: CASSRTGSNYGYTF. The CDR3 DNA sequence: TGTGCCAGCAGCCGAACAGGGTCTAACTATGGCTACACCTTC.

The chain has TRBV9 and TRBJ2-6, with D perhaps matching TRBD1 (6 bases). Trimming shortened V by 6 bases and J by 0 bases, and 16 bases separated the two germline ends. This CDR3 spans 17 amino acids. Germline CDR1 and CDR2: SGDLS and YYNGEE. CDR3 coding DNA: TGTGCCAGCACCGAGGCAGGGGCCCCCTCTGGGGCCAACGTCCTGACTTTC. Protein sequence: CASTEAGAPSGANVLTF. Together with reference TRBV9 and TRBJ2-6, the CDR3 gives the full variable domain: DSGVTQTPKHLITATGQRVTLRCSPRSGDLSVYWYQQSLDQGLQFLIQYYNGEERAKGNILERFSAQQFPDLHSELNLSSLELGDSALYFCASTEAGAPSGANVLTFGAGSRLTVL.

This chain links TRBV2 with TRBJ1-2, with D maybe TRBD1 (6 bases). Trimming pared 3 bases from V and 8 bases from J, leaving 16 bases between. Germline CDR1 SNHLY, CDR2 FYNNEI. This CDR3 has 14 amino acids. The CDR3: CASSDSAGDRGYTF. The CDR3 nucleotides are TGTGCCAGCAGTGATTCGGCAGGGGACCGGGGCTACACCTTC.

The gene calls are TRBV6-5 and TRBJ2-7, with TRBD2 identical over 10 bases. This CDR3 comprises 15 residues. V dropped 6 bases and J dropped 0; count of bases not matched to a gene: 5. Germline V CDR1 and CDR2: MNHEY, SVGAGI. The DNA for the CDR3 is TGTGCCAGCAGCCACAGCGGGGGGGCCTCCTACGAGCAGTACTTC. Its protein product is CASSHSGGASYEQYF.